This T cell receptor beta chain was found in a study of T cells in Graves' hyperthyroidism and ophthalmopathy. CDR3 length equals 13 residues. V lost 6 bases and J lost 0, with 8 bases in between. CDR1 LNHDA and CDR2 SQIVND come from the germline V gene (reference sequence). Details on this clonotype: Antigen: not known.

The source material, RNA transcripts, was used to amplify TCR beta CDR3 regions. HTBI primers drove first-round RT-PCR of the TCR CDR3. Using its own MiXCR run on the multiplex PCR reads, TCRdb lists one record per CDR3 protein. This table has about 610,000 distinct CDR3 sequences, approximately 16% appearing once. Overall study findings and caveats: Most clonotypes that expanded in the thyroid above 0.001 also showed up in blood.

Individuals with ophthalmopathy presented a Clinical Activity Score of at least 3, a NOSPECS grade of at least 4 and a duration under 3 months. Uncontrolled infection, other autoimmune disease, pregnancy and lactation each barred patients from inclusion. This TCR derives from a woman in her forties with Graves' ophthalmopathy. Sequences were obtained from blood. The V gene is TRBV19, the J gene TRBJ2-5; D call uncertain. The CDR3 nucleotides read TGTGCCAGTAGAAGGTCGGACCAAGAGACCCAGTACTTC. It specifies CASRRSDQETQYF.